These 14 T cell receptor beta chains originate from one sample sequenced in a study of T cells after yellow fever vaccination. Each CDR3 protein gets one entry after TCRdb re-called the 5' RACE reads with MiXCR. The table shows hundreds of thousands of distinct CDR3 sequences, with 9% to 15% occurring only once. The source material was PBMCs, sampled on the day of the yellow fever booster vaccination. The receptors shown here come from a man between 25 and 39 years old who received the YFV17D yellow fever vaccine.

This clonotype was counted many times. This chain connects TRBV5-1 to TRBJ2-3; TRBD2 might be the D (5 bases). Trimming stripped 0 bases from V and 1 base from J, with 9 bases between. The CDR3 sequence is 15 residues long. Germline V gene sequence: CDR1 SGHRS, CDR2 YFSETQ. The CDR3 region has the DNA TGCGCCAGCAGCTTGGTTGGGAGAGGCACAGATACGCAGTATTTT. As protein: CASSLVGRGTDTQYF.

The V call is TRBV6-5, the J call TRBJ2-7, with D uncertain. The CDR3 is 13 amino acids. From germline, CDR1 is MNHEY and CDR2 SVGAGI. V was pared by 0 bases and J by 5 bases, with 8 bases between. CDR3 loop: CASSYSGSHEQYF. CDR3 coding DNA: TGTGCCAGCAGTTACTCAGGGTCCCACGAGCAGTACTTC.

The genes are TRBV28 and TRBJ1-5; D unclear. The CDR3 is 15 residues long. V was shortened by 6 bases and J by 2 bases, with 14 bases between the two germline ends. Germline CDR1 MDHEN, CDR2 SYDVKM. CDR3 DNA: TGTGCCAGCAGCCCTCCCCCGGGAGGCAATCAGCCCCAGCATTTT. It translates to CASSPPPGGNQPQHF.

The chain is built from TRBV11-2 and TRBJ2-1; TRBD2 might be the D (6 bases). The V end lost 6 bases, the J end lost 0 bases, and 15 bases lay between the germline ends. The germline gives CDR1 SGHAT, CDR2 FQNNGV. The CDR3 has 16 residues. The CDR3 protein is CASRHWGRSSYNEQFF. The CDR3 DNA follows: TGTGCCAGCAGACATTGGGGGAGGAGCTCCTACAATGAGCAGTTCTTC.

This clonotype was seen more than once but under ten times. This chain links TRBV7-2 with TRBJ1-6; D is undetermined. Germline CDR1 reads SGHTA; CDR2 reads FQGNSA. The CDR3 runs 14 residues. Trimming stripped 2 bases from V and 1 base from J, with 3 bases between. This chain's CDR3 is CASSLRSYNSPLHF. The DNA for the CDR3 is TGTGCCAGCAGCTTAAGGTCCTATAATTCACCCCTCCACTTT.

V gene TRBV12-3 or TRBV12-4 combines with J gene TRBJ2-7, with TRBD2 matching over 10 bases. CDR3 length: 14 amino acids. The V and J ends lost 7 bases and 0 bases, in that order; junction bases with no gene match: 3. The CDR3 DNA follows: TGTGCCAGCAAGCGGGAGGGAAGCTCCTACGAGCAGTACTTC. It specifies CASKREGSSYEQYF.

The J gene is TRBJ2-5, the V gene TRBV7-2; 12 nucleotides agree with TRBD2. The CDR3 has 15 amino acids. The ends lost 5 bases at V and 2 bases at J; junction bases unmatched: 3. Germline CDR1 is SGHTA and CDR2 is FQGNSA. The CDR3 DNA follows: TGTGCCAGCAGCGTGACTAGCGGGGGACAAGAGACCCAGTACTTC. This sequence encodes CASSVTSGGQETQYF.

The chain couples TRBV3-1 to TRBJ1-5, with D hard to call. This CDR3 is 12 amino acids long. Germline assignment: CDR1 LGHDT and CDR2 YNNKEL (reference sequence). The V gene lost 3 bases and the J gene lost 5 bases, with 5 bases spanning the gap. CDR3 DNA sequence: TGTGCCAGCAGCCATGAAGATCAGCCCCAGCATTTT. It encodes CASSHEDQPQHF. Full variable domain (missing parts from reference TRBV3-1 and TRBJ1-5): DTAVSQTPKYLVTQMGNDKSIKCEQNLGHDTMYWYKQDSKKFLKIMFSYNNKELIINETVPNRFSPKSPDKAHLNLHINSLELGDSAVYFCASSHEDQPQHFGDGTRLSIL.

The V gene is TRBV5-6, the J gene TRBJ2-1, with D tentatively TRBD2 (6 bases). There are 16 residues in the CDR3. V was clipped by 1 base and J by 8 bases, with 19 bases between them. CDR1 SGHDT and CDR2 YYEEEE come from the germline V gene. CDR3 loop: CASSLLSAQEGHEQFF. The CDR3 nucleotides are TGTGCCAGCAGCTTGCTAAGCGCGCAGGAGGGACATGAGCAGTTCTTC.

The chain couples TRBV7-8 to TRBJ2-7; D is unclear. V lost 0 bases and J lost 2, with 11 bases in between. The CDR3 length is 15 residues. Germline values: CDR1 SGHVS, CDR2 FQNEAQ. CDR3 sequence: CASSLAIGYPYEQYF. The CDR3 DNA reads TGTGCCAGCAGCTTAGCGATCGGGTACCCCTACGAGCAGTACTTC.

The CDR3: CSARGSSGTAGQYF. For the CDR3, the DNA is TGCAGTGCTAGAGGGAGTAGCGGGACCGCGGGGCAGTACTTC. This chain uses TRBV20-1 with TRBJ2-7, with 8 positions matching TRBD2. This CDR3 has 14 residues. V was clipped by 1 base and J by 9 bases; unmatched bases: 11. Germline V gives CDR1 DFQATT, CDR2 SNEGSKA (reference sequence).

This clonotype has more than one count but fewer than ten. The genes are TRBV24-1 and TRBJ2-1; TRBD2 matches 13 bases. This CDR3 is built from 14 residues. Germline V gives CDR1 KGHDR, CDR2 SFDVKD. With V trimmed by 5 bases and J by 7 bases, 1 base remained unmatched. DNA of the CDR3: TGTGCCACCAGTGGACTAGCGGGAGGAAATGAGCAGTTCTTC. Translating gives CATSGLAGGNEQFF.

This rearrangement joins TRBV4-3 to TRBJ2-1, with D possibly being TRBD2 (6 bases). The germline V and J ends were trimmed by 1 base and 2 bases, with 12 bases remaining between them. The CDR3 has 16 amino acids. Germline loops: CDR1 LGHNA, CDR2 YSLEER. The CDR3 reads CASSQGGGATYNEQFF. The CDR3 DNA reads as TGCGCCAGCAGCCAAGGTGGCGGGGCTACCTACAATGAGCAGTTCTTC.

V gene TRBV29-1 combines with J gene TRBJ2-5, with D maybe TRBD1 (5 bases). Between the trimmed V and J ends, which lost 7 bases and 5 bases, there was a span of 26 bases. The germline gives CDR1 SQVTM, CDR2 ANQGSEA. The length of the CDR3 is 16 residues. The CDR3 coding sequence is TGCAGCGCCCAAGGGTCCAGGGTGTCGGTACGCGAGACCCAGTACTTC. Encoded protein: CSAQGSRVSVRETQYF.